The following is a TCR beta chain sequence with its context. Its target antigen remains unknown. No much larger clonotype is one base removed from it; base qualities were not supplied. RNA was extracted with the RNeasy kit and about 0.5 to 1 ug was reverse transcribed using random hexamers. TCR beta CDR3 regions were amplified with the immunoSEQ multiplex PCR assay covering 54 Vbeta and 13 Jbeta segments. Bias from PCR amplification was corrected by using a synthetic template baseline for primer optimization and for computational correction. From the authors' description of their analysis: Only productive sequences were kept, with reads annotated to V, D and J genes according to IMGT and analyzed in immunoSEQ Analyzer. Clonality was calculated as one minus the Shannon entropy normalized by log2 of the number of productive unique sequences. For each patient and control, public and private clones were evaluated within the 100 most prevalent clones. Susac-specific clones were defined as absent from healthy and MS cohorts, about 1,000 published viral clones and other ImmuneACCESS disease sequences. Clones were called with MiXCR by TCRdb after fastp trimmed the public reads at Q25, and only in-frame beta chains were retained. When rows share a CDR3 protein, they turn into one entry using the most common DNA and genes. The V and J calls follow TCRdb's processing rather than the paper's. This sample lists roughly 170,000 distinct CDR3 sequences; approximately 94% were detected once. The ten largest account for 0.09% to 0.095% of the sample.

The data originate from a study of CD8 T cells in Susac syndrome (dated by TCRdb to between 2017 and 2020). Background on the whole study: Whether CD8+ T cell activation and differentiation in Susac syndrome was antigen driven was tested using repertoire sequencing. Here is what the overall study found, with its caveats: The TCR sequencing and HLA analysis was acknowledged to have included a relatively small number of individuals.

Peripheral blood CD8+ and CD4+ T cells from healthy donors, Susac syndrome patients and multiple sclerosis patients were profiled by high-throughput TCR beta sequencing. The multiple sclerosis controls were treatment-naive patients who had stable or active relapsing-remitting disease and met the revised McDonald criteria. Bulk CD8+ and CD4+ T cells were purified by magnetic negative isolation, while CD8+ TEMRA cells were enriched using FACS. Blood was collected in EDTA tubes and processed within 24 hours, with PBMCs isolated through density gradient centrifugation. PBMCs destined for TCR sequencing were cryopreserved in liquid nitrogen and later thawed in a 37 °C water bath. The sorted or isolated CD4+, CD8+ and CD8+ TEMRA cells reached a purity of at least 90%. V lost 4 bases and J lost 0 bases; the stretch between them is 18 bases long. In the germline V gene (reference sequence), CDR1 corresponds to SGHNT and CDR2 to YYREEE. Taken from cysteine to phenylalanine, the CDR3 has 17 residues. Only the CDR3 DNA is retained, 51 bases long and in frame from the first base.

Sequenced: CD4+ T cells from PBMCs. The clonotype comes from a human donor with multiple sclerosis. This chain is built from TRBV5-4 and TRBJ2-3; the D gene is not confidently resolved. CDR3 protein: CASSLSPIHTSTDTQYF. The DNA sequence is given as TGTGCCAGCAGCCTTTCCCCCATCCACACTAGCACAGATACGCAGTATTTT.